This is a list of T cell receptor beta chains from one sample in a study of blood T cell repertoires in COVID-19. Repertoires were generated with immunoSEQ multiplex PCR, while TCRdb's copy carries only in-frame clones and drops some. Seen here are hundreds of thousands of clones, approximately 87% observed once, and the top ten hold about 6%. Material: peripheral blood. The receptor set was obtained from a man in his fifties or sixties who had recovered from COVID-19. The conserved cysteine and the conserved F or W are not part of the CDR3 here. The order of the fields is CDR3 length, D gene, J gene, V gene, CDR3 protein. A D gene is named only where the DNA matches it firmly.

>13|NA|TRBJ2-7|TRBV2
ASSEMQGIPDEQY
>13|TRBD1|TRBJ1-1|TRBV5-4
ASSPRTGMGTEAF
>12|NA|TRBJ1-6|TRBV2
ASSVQIYNSPLH
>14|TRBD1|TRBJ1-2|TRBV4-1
ASSQEGQRSNYGYT
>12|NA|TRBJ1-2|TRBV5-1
ASSREKANYGYT
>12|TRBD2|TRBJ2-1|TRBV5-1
ASSLGERESEQF
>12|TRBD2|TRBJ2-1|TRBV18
ASSPGLAGNEQF
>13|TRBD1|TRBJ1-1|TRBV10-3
AIRGQGAENTEAF
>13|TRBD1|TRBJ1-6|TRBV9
ASSDPTGYNSPLH
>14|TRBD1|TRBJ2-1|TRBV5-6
ASSWLDRGSYNEQF
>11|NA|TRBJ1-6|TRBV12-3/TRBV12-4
ASSDQGDSPLH
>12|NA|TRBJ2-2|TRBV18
ASSPPSGTGELF
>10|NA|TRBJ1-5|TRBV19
ASSIGGSPQH
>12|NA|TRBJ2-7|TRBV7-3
ASSPWPRAYEQY